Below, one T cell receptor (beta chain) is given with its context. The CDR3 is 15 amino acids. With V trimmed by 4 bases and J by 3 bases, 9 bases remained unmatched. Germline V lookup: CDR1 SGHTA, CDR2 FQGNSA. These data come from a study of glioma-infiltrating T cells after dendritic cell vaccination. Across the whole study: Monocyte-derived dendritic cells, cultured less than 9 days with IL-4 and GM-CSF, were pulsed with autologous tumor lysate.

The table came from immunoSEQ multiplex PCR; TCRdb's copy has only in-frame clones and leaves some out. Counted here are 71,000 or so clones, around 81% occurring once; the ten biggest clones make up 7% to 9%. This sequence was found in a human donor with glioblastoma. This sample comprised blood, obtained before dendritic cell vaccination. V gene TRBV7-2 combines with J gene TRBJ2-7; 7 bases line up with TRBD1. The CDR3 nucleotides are TGTGCCAGCAGCTCTTGGGGGACAGATGTCTACGAGCAGTACTTC. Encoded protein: CASSSWGTDVYEQYF.